What follows describes a single T cell receptor (beta chain). Antigen specificity is unknown. The sample comes from a study of T cells in localized non-small cell lung cancer. General study results and limits: Median approximately 61 top-100 tumor clones were shared with paired adjacent lung. Sequencing involved a lone tumor region, leaving heterogeneity possible. The study linked higher blood T cell density to longer overall survival. Uninvolved adjacent lung showed peak T cell clonality, exceeding tumor.

The CDR3 contains 15 residues. Germline trimming cut 7 bases from V and 2 bases from J; bases unmatched to any gene: 6. The V gene's germline CDR1 is MNHEY and CDR2 SVGAGI. The assay was immunoSEQ multiplex PCR, and TCRdb's table has in-frame clones only and misses some. This table holds 35,000 to 50,000 clones, roughly 90% found once. The rearrangement joins TRBV6-5 to TRBJ2-3; 10 nucleotides align to TRBD2. The sequence derives from a woman aged 35-75 years with stage II lung adenocarcinoma. The material sequenced was PBMCs, taken before any cancer treatment. CDR3 sequence: CASTRTSGPTDTQYF. CDR3 nucleotides: TGTGCCAGCACCCGGACTAGCGGACCCACAGATACGCAGTATTTT.